A single sample gave rise to the 26 T cell receptor beta chains below, sequenced in a study of T cell responses to AZD1222 COVID-19 vaccine. The repertoire was sequenced with immunoSEQ multiplex PCR; TCRdb's copy has only in-frame clones and lacks some. The sample includes 110,000 to 150,000 clones, 89% of them seen just once. This sample comprised peripheral blood, obtained on day 0 of AZD1222 vaccination. These receptors all come from an adult in good health.

V gene TRBV5-5 combines with J gene TRBJ1-1; D gene ambiguous. Trimming removed 0 bases at V and 1 base at J, with 10 bases between. The V gene's germline CDR1 is SGHKS and CDR2 YYEKEE (reference sequence). The CDR3 totals 15 residues. In DNA, the CDR3 is TGTGCCAGCAGCTTGGCCGGCAGGACGAACACTGAAGCTTTCTTT. Its protein is CASSLAGRTNTEAFF.

This chain links TRBV24-1 with TRBJ2-1, with 12 bases matching TRBD1. CDR3 size: 17 residues. CDR1 and CDR2 from the germline V gene are KGHDR and SFDVKD. The junction had 10 bases not matched to a gene; V was cut back by 3 bases and J by 8 bases. The CDR3, as DNA: TGTGCCACCAGTGATCCAGACCGGGACAGGGGGCACCATGAGCAGTTCTTC. This encodes CATSDPDRDRGHHEQFF.

The chain's CDR3 is CASSPGLVAGRGEQFF. In DNA form, the CDR3 reads TGCGCCAGCAGCCCGGGTTTGGTAGCGGGTCGCGGTGAGCAGTTCTTC. The genes are TRBV5-1 and TRBJ2-1, with 7 positions matching TRBD2. The CDR3 length is 16 residues. CDR1 is SGHRS and CDR2 is YFSETQ in the germline V gene. J gave up 9 bases and V 4 bases, and 16 bases lay outside the gene matches.

This chain connects TRBV23-1 to TRBJ2-2, with TRBD1 matching over 7 bases. TRBV23-1 is reported as an ORF; its role is uncertain. The CDR3 is 18 residues long. The trim removed 0 bases at V and 0 bases at J, leaving 7 bases unmatched. The CDR3 is CASSQSLGQAANTGELFF. In DNA form, the CDR3 reads TGCGCCAGCAGTCAATCGCTCGGACAGGCTGCGAACACCGGGGAGCTGTTTTTT.

The J gene is TRBJ1-4, the V gene TRBV29-1; 8 nucleotides line up with TRBD1. This CDR3 has 11 residues. Trimming at V came to 6 bases and at J to 15 bases, leaving 9 bases not matched to a gene. Per the germline V gene, CDR1 is SQVTM and CDR2 is ANQGSEA. This CDR3 is CSVAGTGEVFF. The DNA for the CDR3 is TGCAGCGTCGCCGGGACAGGCGAGGTGTTTTTT.

J is TRBJ1-1 and V is TRBV20-1; D gene unclear. The CDR3 is 11 amino acids. The germline V gene has CDR1 DFQATT and CDR2 SNEGSKA (reference sequence). This chain's CDR3 is CSFYRNTEAFF. The CDR3 DNA follows: TGCAGCTTCTACAGGAACACTGAAGCTTTCTTT.

The rearrangement uses TRBV4-1 and TRBJ2-5; 7 positions agree with TRBD1. The V and J ends lost 2 bases and 0 bases, in that order; junction bases with no gene match: 3. Germline V CDR1 and CDR2: MGHRA, YSYEKL. The CDR3 runs 15 residues. The CDR3 region has the DNA TGCGCCAGCAGCCAAAAGACAGGGCACCAAGAGACCCAGTACTTC. Its translation is CASSQKTGHQETQYF.

The V and J genes are TRBV19 and TRBJ2-1; TRBD2 agrees at 15 bases. This CDR3 has 19 amino acids. The germline gives CDR1 LNHDA, CDR2 SQIVND (reference sequence). Trimming removed 5 bases from V and 4 bases from J; junction bases left unmatched: 12. CDR3 amino acids: CASSPRTSGGAFLYNEQFF. For the CDR3, the DNA is TGTGCCAGTAGTCCGAGGACTAGCGGGGGGGCCTTTTTATACAATGAGCAGTTCTTC.

In DNA form, the CDR3 reads TGTGCCAGCAGCCGGACAGGTACCGGGGCCAACGTCCTGACTTTC. Translation: CASSRTGTGANVLTF. The chain has TRBV25-1 and TRBJ2-6; 7 bases line up with TRBD1. Unmatched junction bases numbered 6, after V lost 6 bases and J lost 4 bases. CDR1 and CDR2 (germline): MGHDK, SYGVNS. The CDR3 length is 15 residues.

The chain employs TRBV7-2 and TRBJ2-7; tentatively, D is TRBD2 (5 bases). The CDR3 is 15 residues long. The ends were cut back, 1 base at V and 1 base at J, with 11 bases in the middle. The germline gives CDR1 SGHTA, CDR2 FQGNSA. The CDR3: CASSLVGDPSYEQYF. In DNA form, the CDR3 reads TGTGCCAGCAGCTTAGTGGGAGACCCTTCCTACGAGCAGTACTTC.

The V gene is TRBV7-9, the J gene TRBJ2-7; possibly TRBD1 for D (6 bases). V shed 5 bases and J shed 0 bases, with 8 bases lying between them. There are 13 residues in the CDR3. CDR1 is SEHNR, CDR2 FQNEAQ, per germline (reference sequence). CDR3 amino acids: CASSQDSSYEQYF. The CDR3 coding sequence is TGTGCCAGCAGCCAGGACAGCTCCTACGAGCAGTACTTC.

This clone has a count of ten or more. The sample has other DNA sequences that encode this CDR3 too. The chain has TRBV29-1 and TRBJ2-3, with D possibly matching TRBD1 (5 bases). Trimming removed 3 bases from V and 2 bases from J, with 12 bases in between. The CDR3 contains 14 residues. Germline-derived CDR1 and CDR2 are SQVTM and ANQGSEA. CDR3 in DNA: TGCAGCGTTGAGGGTCAGGGCTACACAGATACGCAGTATTTT. It encodes CSVEGQGYTDTQYF.

The V gene is TRBV15, the J gene TRBJ2-2; D ambiguous. The CDR3 loop spans 15 amino acids. CDR1 is LNHNV, CDR2 YYDKDF, per germline (reference sequence). Trimming took 2 bases from V and 0 from J, leaving 7 bases between them. DNA for the CDR3: TGTGCCACCAGCAGAACTGAACCGAACACCGGGGAGCTGTTTTTT. Encoded protein: CATSRTEPNTGELFF.

V is TRBV19 and J is TRBJ1-2; tentatively, D is TRBD1 (5 bases). CDR1 is LNHDA, CDR2 SQIVND, per germline (reference sequence). The CDR3 has 15 residues. Trimming removed 3 bases from V and 7 bases from J, with 18 bases in between. The CDR3: CASSIMAGGGVGYTF. Here the CDR3 DNA reads TGTGCCAGTAGTATTATGGCGGGCGGAGGGGTTGGCTACACCTTC.

This clone was recorded once. This chain uses TRBV15 with TRBJ2-3; D is perhaps TRBD1 or TRBD2 (5 bases each). The CDR3 totals 14 residues. Deletions cut 6 bases from V and 1 base from J, with 11 bases between. Looked up from germline, CDR1 is LNHNV and CDR2 is YYDKDF (reference sequence). The CDR3 bases are TGTGCCACCAGTACTCGGGGCGGCACAGATACGCAGTATTTT. It translates to CATSTRGGTDTQYF. The full variable domain, its missing parts supplied by reference TRBV15 and TRBJ2-3, is DAMVIQNPRYQVTQFGKPVTLSCSQTLNHNVMYWYQQKSSQAPKLLFHYYDKDFNNEADTPDNFQSRRPNTSFCFLDIRSPGLGDTAMYLCATSTRGGTDTQYFGPGTRLTVL.

The J gene is TRBJ1-3, the V gene TRBV5-1; D gene ambiguous. Trimming stripped 2 bases from V and 0 bases from J, with 6 bases between. Germline V CDR1 and CDR2: SGHRS, YFSETQ. The CDR3 extends over 14 amino acids. The CDR3 reads CASSFSFSGNTIYF. DNA for the CDR3: TGCGCCAGCAGCTTCTCCTTCTCTGGAAACACCATATATTTT.

This chain uses TRBV6-5 with TRBJ2-7; D not resolved. Trimming shortened V by 8 bases and J by 0 bases, and 17 bases separated the two germline ends. The CDR3 sequence is 15 residues long. The V gene's germline CDR1 is MNHEY and CDR2 SVGAGI. In DNA form, the CDR3 reads TGTGCCAGCCATTCTACCAAGTCGGGCTCCTACGAGCAGTACTTC. It encodes CASHSTKSGSYEQYF.

CDR3 region: CASSVTGNTEAFF. The CDR3 DNA follows: TGCGCCAGCAGCGTGACAGGGAACACTGAAGCTTTCTTT. The rearrangement uses TRBV5-1 and TRBJ1-1; D may be TRBD1 (6 bases). Germline assignment: CDR1 SGHRS and CDR2 YFSETQ. There are 13 residues in the CDR3. Trimming removed 4 bases from V and 1 base from J, with 8 bases in between. The full variable domain, with the rest looked up from reference TRBV5-1 and TRBJ1-1, is KAGVTQTPRYLIKTRGQQVTLSCSPISGHRSVSWYQQTPGQGLQFLFEYFSETQRNKGNFPGRFSGRQFSNSRSEMNVSTLELGDSALYLCASSVTGNTEAFFGQGTRLTVV.

The CDR3 is CAISLSLLGNTIYF. CDR3 sequence (DNA): TGTGCCATCAGTCTCAGCCTTCTCGGAAACACCATATATTTT. The chain couples TRBV10-3 to TRBJ1-3; no definite D call. Per germline, CDR1 ENHRY and CDR2 SYGVKD. This CDR3 is built from 14 residues. The V gene lost 5 bases and the J gene lost 4 bases, with 12 bases spanning the gap.

The gene calls are TRBV11-1 and TRBJ2-1; 12 bases fit TRBD2. This CDR3 is 15 amino acids long. V lost 7 bases to trimming and J lost 8 bases; unmatched junction nucleotides: 9. Looked up from germline, CDR1 is SGHAT and CDR2 is FQDESV (reference sequence). In DNA form, the CDR3 reads TGTGCCAGCACCCGGTCCCCTAGCGGGGGGGATGAGCAGTTCTTC. This translates into CASTRSPSGGDEQFF.

This chain connects TRBV7-8 to TRBJ1-5, with D possibly matching TRBD1 (6 bases). CDR3 length: 16 residues. Germline V CDR1 and CDR2: SGHVS, FQNEAQ. Trimming removed 2 bases from V and 4 bases from J, with 15 bases in between. For the CDR3, the DNA is TGTGCCAGCAGCTTACTGAGGGGGATGGGGAATCAGCCCCAGCATTTT. It codes for CASSLLRGMGNQPQHF.

The V and J genes are TRBV19 and TRBJ1-5; D gene uncertain. CDR1 is LNHDA and CDR2 is SQIVND in the germline V gene (reference sequence). V dropped 1 base and J dropped 7 bases, with 14 bases sitting between them. The CDR3 has 15 residues. CDR3 sequence (DNA): TGTGCCAGTAGTATAGGTGGTGGAGAAAGGCAGCCCCAGCATTTT. Protein product: CASSIGGGERQPQHF.

The V gene is TRBV4-3, the J gene TRBJ1-6; 7 bases fit TRBD1. V was clipped by 4 bases and J by 9 bases; unmatched bases: 6. Per the germline V gene, CDR1 is LGHNA and CDR2 is YSLEER. This CDR3 contains 14 residues. CDR3 nucleotide sequence: TGCGCCAGCAGCCTGGGACAGTTCCTTTCACCCCTCCACTTT. Its translation: CASSLGQFLSPLHF.

To note about this clone: One base away lies a much larger clone, so this may be a sequencing read error. The chain recombines TRBV11-1 with TRBJ2-1; D is unclear. Between the trimmed V and J ends, which lost 1 base and 8 bases, there was a span of 3 bases. Germline V gives CDR1 SGHAT, CDR2 FQDESV (reference sequence). The CDR3 contains 11 residues. The chain's CDR3 is CASSLGHEQFF. The CDR3 bases are TGTGCCAGCAGCTTAGGCCATGAGCAGTTCTTC.

The DNA for the CDR3 is TGTGCCTGGAAAAGGACAGGTTGGGATTCACCCCTCCACTTT. As protein: CAWKRTGWDSPLHF. This sequence joins TRBV30 and TRBJ1-6, with 7 bases fitting TRBD1. CDR3 length equals 14 residues. The junction had 8 bases not matched to a gene; V was cut back by 4 bases and J by 8 bases. In germline, CDR1 is GTSNPN, CDR2 SVGIG (reference sequence).

V usage is TRBV28 and J usage is TRBJ1-3, with 8 nucleotides matching TRBD1. The V and J ends lost 6 bases and 9 bases, in that order; junction bases with no gene match: 10. The CDR3 is made up of 14 amino acids. CDR1 is MDHEN, CDR2 SYDVKM, per germline. The CDR3 here is CASRVQGELLTIYF. The CDR3 DNA sequence: TGTGCCAGCAGGGTACAGGGGGAACTACTCACCATATATTTT.